Each of the 8 T cell receptor beta chains below was sequenced from the same sample in a study of shared clonotypes between healthy human individuals (dated by TCRdb to the early 2020s). CD8 naive samples were obtained by positive selection for CCR7 among CD45RO-negative cells, yielding a CD45RA+CCR7+ population from which TemRA cells were excluded. Receptor libraries were prepared by the immunoSEQ multiplex PCR assay. The table was pulled from immuneACCESS by TCRdb, which kept in-frame rearrangements only. Such tables lose some clones; where checked, under half of the loss comes from unresolved V genes, and the rest has no known cause. The sample table shows about 2 million clones, and approximately 94% are seen once. 0.85% to 1.3% of the sample comes from the top ten. Sequenced: naive CD8+ T cells sorted from blood. The cell subset or site tag for this specimen amounts to: CD45RA+CCR7+. The receptors here all came from a man younger than 30 in good health.

The rearrangement joins TRBV7-9 to TRBJ1-6; the D is unclear. Germline assignment: CDR1 SEHNR and CDR2 FQNEAQ (reference sequence). Trimming cost V 6 bases and J 10 bases, with 7 bases left between them. The CDR3 runs 11 residues. The CDR3 DNA reads as TGTGCCAGCAGTCCCGGCTCACCCCTCCACTTT. Its protein is CASSPGSPLHF.

J is TRBJ2-4 and V is TRBV6-5; 10 bases agree with TRBD2. Germline CDR1 MNHEY, CDR2 SVGAGI. The junction had 3 bases not matched to a gene; V was cut back by 2 bases and J by 8 bases. The CDR3 is 14 residues long. The CDR3 sequence: CASSYTSGVHIQYF. The CDR3 DNA follows: TGTGCCAGCAGTTACACTAGCGGGGTCCACATTCAGTACTTC.

This sequence joins TRBV15 and TRBJ2-6, with D unresolved. Germline CDR1 reads LNHNV; CDR2 reads YYDKDF (reference sequence). The CDR3 is made up of 15 amino acids. V was cut by 4 bases and J by 3 bases, with 10 bases left in between. CDR3 in amino acids: CATSNSEVGANVLTF. For the CDR3, the DNA is TGTGCCACCAGCAACTCCGAAGTTGGGGCCAACGTCCTGACTTTC.

The chain carries TRBV30 and TRBJ1-1; D call uncertain. The germline V gene has CDR1 GTSNPN and CDR2 SVGIG (reference sequence). The CDR3 length is 11 residues. The V end lost 4 bases, the J end lost 1 base, and 4 bases lay between the germline ends. DNA for the CDR3: TGTGCCTGGAAAAAGAACACTGAAGCTTTCTTT. Its protein product is CAWKKNTEAFF. The full variable domain, rest sourced from reference TRBV30 and TRBJ1-1, is SQTIHQWPATLVQPVGSPLSLECTVEGTSNPNLYWYRQAAGRGLQLLFYSVGIGQISSEVPQNLSASRPQDRQFILSSKKLLLSDSGFYLCAWKKNTEAFFGQGTRLTVV.

The gene calls are TRBV10-2 and TRBJ2-7, with TRBD2 identical over 7 bases. V gave up 1 base and J gave up 0 bases; unmatched junction bases: 27. This CDR3 spans 23 amino acids. The germline gives CDR1 WSHSY, CDR2 SAAADI. DNA of the CDR3: TGCGCCAGCAGTGAGTTAGCAGACGTAGGGGAGGTAGCGGGCCGTTCTTACTCCTACGAGCAGTACTTC. This gives the protein CASSELADVGEVAGRSYSYEQYF.

The chain uses TRBV6-5 and TRBJ1-1; 8 positions match TRBD1. There are 14 residues in the CDR3. The germline V gene encodes CDR1 MNHEY and CDR2 SVGAGI. With V trimmed by 5 bases and J by 3 bases, 5 bases remained unmatched. The CDR3 loop is CASSQSQGDTEAFF. The CDR3 region has the DNA TGTGCCAGCAGTCAATCACAGGGGGACACTGAAGCTTTCTTT.

This rearrangement joins TRBV5-8 to TRBJ2-7; tentatively, D is TRBD2 (5 bases). The germline gives CDR1 SGHTS, CDR2 YDEGEE. V was shortened by 3 bases and J by 0 bases, with 19 bases between the two germline ends. The CDR3 length is 17 residues. CDR3 sequence (DNA): TGTGCCAGCAGCTCAAGGGAGTCCGTGGCTAGCTCCTACGAGCAGTACTTC. It translates to CASSSRESVASSYEQYF.

This chain uses TRBV27 with TRBJ1-1, with a weak D call TRBD1 (6 bases). Germline-derived CDR1 and CDR2 are MNHEY and SMNVEV (reference sequence). The CDR3 loop spans 13 amino acids. The ends were cut back, 8 bases at V and 4 bases at J, with 14 bases in the middle. The chain's CDR3 is CASSGGRVTEAFF. For the CDR3, the DNA is TGTGCCAGCTCCGGGGGGCGGGTCACTGAAGCTTTCTTT.